The TCR beta chain under discussion was sequenced for a study of blood T cell repertoires in COVID-19. Study overall: In each case, the material was cDNA or gDNA derived from T cells, B-cell-depleted T cells, or PBMCs.

Repertoires were generated with immunoSEQ multiplex PCR, while TCRdb's copy carries only in-frame clones and drops some. The repertoire holds about 95,000 clones, with about four fifths as singletons. Germline loops: CDR1 SGHTA, CDR2 FQGNSA. Trimming shortened V by 8 bases and J by 2 bases, and 8 bases separated the two germline ends. The CDR3 spans 12 residues. The source material was peripheral blood. The clonotype originates from a human donor in a cohort sampled during active COVID-19. The chain links TRBV7-2 to TRBJ2-3; D ambiguous. As DNA, the CDR3 is TGTGCCAGCTCCTCTTACACAGATACGCAGTATTTT. It yields the protein CASSSYTDTQYF.